Listed below are T cell receptor beta chains from one sample, sequenced in a study of shared clonotypes between healthy human individuals. Only in-frame clones appear in the TCRdb table, and some are missing; sequencing was by immunoSEQ multiplex PCR. The sample has 1.5 million to 2.5 million clones, about 95% seen once. Sequencing was done on a sample of naive CD8+ T cells sorted from blood. The receptor source for this set is a man between 18 and 35 years old in good health. CDR3s include the opening cysteine and the closing phenylalanine or tryptophan. D genes are given only for firm matches. Only part of the rows carry a size: once, few, many, or a class if the clone is expanded.

-	TRBJ2-3	TRBV5-3	once	TGTGCCAGAAGCCTCCGGACCCGGCCCCTCACAGATACGCAGTATTTT	CARSLRTRPLTDTQYF
-	TRBJ2-1	TRBV21-1	once	TGTGCCAGCAGCAGCGGGACTAGCGGGGGAATACAGAATGAGCAGTTCTTC	CASSSGTSGGIQNEQFF
-	TRBJ1-4	TRBV5-1	-	TGCGCCAGCGGCGCAGACGGGTCACCTAATGAAAAACTGTTTTTT	CASGADGSPNEKLFF
-	TRBJ2-7	TRBV30	-	TGTGCCTGGAGTGGTCTCTATAGGGGCTCTTCCTACGAGCAGTACTTC	CAWSGLYRGSSYEQYF
-	TRBJ2-2	TRBV4-1	-	TGCGCCAGCAGCCAATTGGGGGCTTGGGCCGGGGAGCTGTTTTTT	CASSQLGAWAGELFF
TRBD2	TRBJ2-7	TRBV9	-	TGTGCCAGCAGCGTCTTCGCGGGAGATCACGAGCAGTACTTC	CASSVFAGDHEQYF
-	TRBJ2-7	TRBV6-5	-	TGTGCCAGCAGCCCCGAATTGGTTGGCTACGAGCAGTACTTC	CASSPELVGYEQYF
TRBD1	TRBJ2-3	TRBV2	-	TGTGCCAGCAGTGAATCAGCAGGGGGCATTACAGATACGCAGTATTTT	CASSESAGGITDTQYF
-	TRBJ1-2	TRBV4-1	-	TGCGCCAGCAGCCAAGATCTTATGTCTAGAAATGGCTACACCTTC	CASSQDLMSRNGYTF
TRBD1	TRBJ1-2	TRBV10-2	-	TGCGCCAGCACAGGGGGCGGAGTTTCCTTATCCTATGGCTACACCTTC	CASTGGGVSLSYGYTF
-	TRBJ2-2	TRBV9	-	TGTGCCAGCAGCGTAGGAGGGACCGGGGAGCTGTTTTTT	CASSVGGTGELFF
-	TRBJ2-7	TRBV5-1	-	TGCGCCAGCAGCCTCTCTATCGGCTACGAGCAGTACTTC	CASSLSIGYEQYF
-	TRBJ2-1	TRBV5-1	-	TGCGCCAGCAGTGTAGGGGGCAATGAGCAGTTCTTC	CASSVGGNEQFF
-	TRBJ2-7	TRBV27	once	TGTGCCAGCAGTTTAAATGGACAAGCCTACGAGCAGTACTTC	CASSLNGQAYEQYF
-	TRBJ2-7	TRBV4-3	-	TGCGCCAGCAGCCAACGGGGGACTGAATTTGACGAGCAGTACTTC	CASSQRGTEFDEQYF
TRBD1	TRBJ1-2	TRBV9	-	TGTGCCAGCACCACGGGACAGAGCTATGGCTACACCTTC	CASTTGQSYGYTF
TRBD1	TRBJ1-6	TRBV19	-	TGTGCCAGTGCCTGGGACAGGGAAGGATCACCCCTCCACTTT	CASAWDREGSPLHF
TRBD2	TRBJ2-7	TRBV4-3	-	TGCGCCAGCAGCCACCTAGCGGGACCCTCCTACGAGCAGTACTTC	CASSHLAGPSYEQYF
-	TRBJ2-7	TRBV2	-	TGTGCCAGCAGGCACTTAAACGATTGGAAGCAGTACTTC	CASRHLNDWKQYF
-	TRBJ2-7	TRBV19	-	TGTGCCAGTTCGTCCCGGGACATTTCCTACGAGCAGTACTTC	CASSSRDISYEQYF
TRBD1	TRBJ1-2	TRBV5-1	-	TGCGCCAGCAGCTCACCCGGGACAGCTCTTGGCTACACCTTC	CASSSPGTALGYTF
TRBD2	TRBJ2-1	TRBV5-1	-	TGCGCCAGCAGCACCGGACTAGCGGGAGTGAATGAGCAGTTCTTC	CASSTGLAGVNEQFF
-	TRBJ1-2	TRBV13	-	TGTGCCAGCAGCCCCGAAGGGGACTATGGCTACACCTTC	CASSPEGDYGYTF
TRBD1	TRBJ2-7	TRBV4-1	-	TGCGCCAGCAGCCCCCGGACAGGGCCCTTAGACGAGCAGTACTTC	CASSPRTGPLDEQYF
-	TRBJ1-2	TRBV6-1	once	TGTGCCAGCAGTGAAGAAGGAGTTTGGGGCTACACCTTC	CASSEEGVWGYTF
TRBD2	TRBJ2-5	TRBV7-9	-	TGTGCCAGCAGCTTACTAGCGGGAGGGGGTGAGACCCAGTACTTC	CASSLLAGGGETQYF
-	TRBJ1-2	TRBV20-1	-	TGCAGTGCTTCAGGGGATGGCTACACCTTC	CSASGDGYTF
-	TRBJ2-1	TRBV5-1	-	TGCGCCAGCAGCTTCCAGTATGAGCAGTTCTTC	CASSFQYEQFF
-	TRBJ2-7	TRBV11-2	once	TGTGCCAGCAGCTTAAGTCCCCCATTGGCCTTTTCCTACGAGCAGTACTTC	CASSLSPPLAFSYEQYF
TRBD2	TRBJ2-1	TRBV6-4	-	TGTGCCAGCAGCGCCGGGGGGGCATACAATGAGCAGTTCTTC	CASSAGGAYNEQFF
TRBD2	TRBJ2-1	TRBV13	-	TGTGCCAGCAGTCATAGCGGGGGTGCCTACAATGAGCAGTTCTTC	CASSHSGGAYNEQFF
-	TRBJ1-2	TRBV5-4	-	TGTGCCAGCAGCTTAGTTATTGGCGAAAACTATGGCTACACCTTC	CASSLVIGENYGYTF
-	TRBJ1-6	TRBV7-9	-	TGTGCCAGCAGCTTAGGTCACCCAGGGAATTCACCCCTCCACTTT	CASSLGHPGNSPLHF
-	TRBJ2-3	TRBV4-3	-	TGCGCCAGCAGCCCTTCGGGGGAGGGCACAGATACGCAGTATTTT	CASSPSGEGTDTQYF
-	TRBJ2-3	TRBV9	once	TGTGCCAGCAGCGTAGGGGACTCCGTCGGTACGCAGTATTTT	CASSVGDSVGTQYF
-	TRBJ2-2	TRBV11-3	-	TGTGCCAGCAGCTCACAGACCGGGGAGCTGTTTTTT	CASSSQTGELFF
-	TRBJ1-1	TRBV12-2	-	TGTGCAAGTCGCTTAAGGGGGGACAGGCCGAACACTGAAGCTTTCTTT	CASRLRGDRPNTEAFF
-	TRBJ2-5	TRBV27	-	TGTGCCAGCAGTTATCAGGGGGGGCAAGAGACCCAGTACTTC	CASSYQGGQETQYF
-	TRBJ2-7	TRBV28	-	TGTGCCAGCAGTTTATCTGGGACATTATACGAGCAGTACTTC	CASSLSGTLYEQYF
-	TRBJ1-2	TRBV9	-	TGTGCCAGCACGACAGGTTATAACTATGGCTACACCTTC	CASTTGYNYGYTF
-	TRBJ2-6	TRBV5-4	-	TGTGCCAGCAGCCCATATTCTGGGGCCAACGTCCTGACTTTC	CASSPYSGANVLTF
-	TRBJ1-2	TRBV2	once	TGTGCCAGCGGAACCCCGGGACTGATCTATGGCTACACCTTC	CASGTPGLIYGYTF
-	TRBJ2-2	TRBV7-6	-	TGTGCCAGCAGCTTAGACGGGCCCGGGGAGCTGTTTTTT	CASSLDGPGELFF
TRBD2	TRBJ2-1	TRBV20-1	-	TGCAGTGCTAGAGACATAGCGGGCTCATTCTTC	CSARDIAGSFF
TRBD1	TRBJ1-5	TRBV10-3	once	TGTGCCATCAGTGAAGGTGGGACAGGACCATTCAATCAGCCCCAGCATTTT	CAISEGGTGPFNQPQHF
TRBD1	TRBJ2-1	TRBV13	-	TGTGCCAGCAGCTTAGGATCACAGGGGGCTTACTACAATGAGCAGTTCTTC	CASSLGSQGAYYNEQFF
-	TRBJ2-3	TRBV19	-	TGTGCCAGTAGTATTTGGGCGACTCGCACAGATACGCAGTATTTT	CASSIWATRTDTQYF
-	TRBJ1-5	TRBV6-6	-	TGTGCCAGCAGTTACCTCCAGGAAGGCAATCAGCCCCAGCATTTT	CASSYLQEGNQPQHF